These T cell receptor beta chains were read from a single sample in a study of breast tumors, draining lymph nodes, adjacent tissues. TCRdb processed the multiplex PCR reads anew with MiXCR; each CDR3 protein has one entry. The data hold around 170,000 distinct CDR3 sequences, with approximately 30% observed a single time. Sequencing was carried out using axillary lymph node tissue. These receptors came from a female donor with breast cancer. Some clones in this sample may be carry-over from other donors' samples. Each CDR3 is given with its conserved first and last residue. A D gene is named only where the DNA matches it firmly. Size is omitted from some rows. Given values are once, few, many or a class for expanded clones.

j_call | v_call | clone_size | d_call | cdr3_aa | cdr3_nt
TRBJ1-5 | TRBV7-8 | many | TRBD1 | CASRPHRGPSQPQHF | TGTGCCAGCAGACCCCACAGGGGGCCGAGTCAGCCCCAGCATTTT
TRBJ1-3 | TRBV19 | many | NA | CASFRGNTIYF | TGTGCCAGTTTCCGGGGAAACACCATATATTTT
TRBJ1-4 | TRBV20-1 | many | NA | CSARTTEKLFF | TGCAGTGCTAGGACAACTGAAAAACTGTTTTTT
TRBJ1-3 | TRBV2 | many | TRBD1 | CASSDGTASFLSNTIYF | TGTGCCAGCAGTGACGGGACAGCGAGTTTCCTAAGTAACACCATATATTTT
TRBJ2-7 | TRBV6-5 | many | TRBD1 | CASSTRQGVYEQYF | TGTGCCAGCAGTACCCGACAGGGTGTTTACGAGCAGTACTTC
TRBJ1-5 | TRBV19 | NA | NA | CASRPSGDTQPQHF | TGTGCCAGTAGACCTTCCGGGGACACCCAGCCCCAGCATTTT
TRBJ2-5 | TRBV4-1 | NA | NA | CTSSQDGAIQGTQYF | TGCACCAGCAGCCAAGATGGGGCGATACAAGGGACCCAGTACTTC
TRBJ2-5 | TRBV3-1 | NA | NA | CASSQGSEPGRTQYF | TGTGCCAGCAGCCAAGGCTCCGAACCGGGCCGGACCCAGTACTTC
TRBJ2-1 | TRBV6-1 | NA | NA | CASSEATGAYNEQFF | TGTGCCAGCAGTGAAGCGACGGGAGCTTACAATGAGCAGTTCTTC
TRBJ1-3 | TRBV7-9 | once | TRBD1 | CASSTEGQGAGNTIYF | TGTGCCAGCAGTACGGAGGGACAGGGGGCGGGAAACACCATATATTTT
TRBJ1-2 | TRBV25-1 | NA | NA | CASSDSPTGFYSYTF | TGTGCCAGCAGTGATAGTCCCACAGGGTTCTATAGCTACACCTTC
TRBJ1-3 | TRBV11-2 | many | NA | CASSPRGAGRSSGNTIYF | TGTGCCAGCAGCCCTCGGGGAGCCGGACGCTCCTCTGGAAACACCATATATTTT
TRBJ2-7 | TRBV11-2 | many | NA | CASSTLTGSSYEQYF | TGTGCCAGCAGCACGCTAACAGGGAGCTCCTACGAGCAGTACTTC
TRBJ2-7 | TRBV14 | many | NA | CASRDRSSYEQYF | TGTGCCAGCAGGGACCGAAGCTCCTACGAGCAGTACTTC
TRBJ1-4 | TRBV6-4 | many | TRBD1 | CASSQSDRARTNEKLFF | TGTGCCAGCTCGCAATCGGACAGGGCGAGAACTAATGAAAAACTGTTTTTT
TRBJ2-7 | TRBV4-1 | many | NA | CASSLDGGSLSYEQYF | TGCGCCAGCAGCCTCGACGGGGGATCACTGTCCTACGAGCAGTACTTC
TRBJ1-4 | TRBV20-1 | many | NA | CSARDIGGSTEKLFF | TGCAGTGCTAGAGATATCGGAGGGTCGACGGAAAAACTGTTTTTT
TRBJ2-3 | TRBV5-1 | NA | TRBD2 | CASTGTSGWPSTDTQYF | TGCGCCAGCACCGGGACTAGCGGTTGGCCTAGCACAGATACGCAGTATTTT
TRBJ1-5 | TRBV6-6 | few | NA | CASSHSTREPQHF | TGTGCCAGCAGTCACTCGACCCGGGAGCCCCAGCATTTT
TRBJ2-1 | TRBV30 | many | NA | CAWEGLAANNEQFF | TGTGCCTGGGAGGGCTTAGCGGCCAACAATGAGCAGTTCTTC
TRBJ1-4 | TRBV6-6 | many | NA | CASRPGGEGEKLFF | TGTGCCAGCAGGCCCGGGGGGGAGGGTGAAAAACTGTTTTTT
TRBJ1-2 | TRBV20-1 | many | NA | CSAREVDRSNYGYTF | TGCAGTGCTAGAGAAGTTGACAGGAGCAACTATGGCTACACCTTC
TRBJ2-7 | TRBV6-5 | many | NA | CASSFGAQDYEQYF | TGTGCCAGCAGTTTCGGAGCGCAAGACTACGAGCAGTACTTC
TRBJ2-7 | TRBV12-3/TRBV12-4 | many | NA | CASRRQISYEQYF | TGTGCCAGTCGGCGTCAGATCTCCTACGAGCAGTACTTC
TRBJ1-5 | TRBV4-1 | many | NA | CASGPGRVTDSNQPQHF | TGCGCCAGCGGCCCCGGACGGGTAACGGATAGCAATCAGCCCCAGCATTTT
TRBJ2-2 | TRBV13 | many | NA | CASSLGPGNTGELFF | TGTGCCAGCAGCTTAGGTCCCGGGAACACCGGGGAGCTGTTTTTT
TRBJ2-3 | TRBV11-3 | NA | TRBD2 | CASSLLAGEVHEQYF | TGTGCCAGCAGCTTATTAGCGGGAGAAGTTCATGAGCAGTATTTT
TRBJ2-1 | TRBV3-1 | NA | TRBD2 | CASSHGGGPYNEQFF | TGTGCCAGCAGCCACGGCGGGGGACCCTACAATGAGCAGTTCTTC
TRBJ2-2 | TRBV4-2 | many | NA | CASPRLWTGELFF | TGTGCCAGCCCCCGACTGTGGACCGGGGAGCTGTTTTTT
TRBJ2-5 | TRBV20-1 | NA | NA | CSARAGTGEETQYF | TGCAGTGCTAGGGCGGGCACTGGGGAGGAGACCCAGTACTTC
TRBJ1-4 | TRBV2 | NA | NA | CICSAPGGANEKLFF | NA
TRBJ1-5 | TRBV28 | NA | TRBD1 | CASSSDRTSNQPQHF | TGTGCCAGCAGTTCGGACAGGACTAGCAATCAGCCCCAGCATTTT
TRBJ1-2 | TRBV15 | many | TRBD1 | CATSRGDSYGYTF | TGTGCCACCAGCAGAGGGGACAGCTATGGCTACACCTTC